This TCR beta chain derives from a study of shared clonotypes between healthy human individuals. V was clipped by 0 bases and J by 0 bases, with 9 bases between them. Germline CDR1 SGHRS, CDR2 YFSETQ. CDR3 length equals 16 residues. Repertoires were generated with immunoSEQ multiplex PCR, while TCRdb's copy carries only in-frame clones and drops some. The sample yields over 2 million clones, roughly 96% seen once. As regards this clone: Distinct nucleotide sequences in the sample also encode this CDR3.

The genes are TRBV5-1 and TRBJ1-4; D unresolved. Sequenced input: naive CD4+ T cells sorted from blood. The subset: CD45RA+ positively selected. The source is a man aged 18 to 35 in good health. DNA for the CDR3: TGCGCCAGCAGCTTGGAAGGCGGTTCAACTAATGAAAAACTGTTTTTT. Protein product: CASSLEGGSTNEKLFF.